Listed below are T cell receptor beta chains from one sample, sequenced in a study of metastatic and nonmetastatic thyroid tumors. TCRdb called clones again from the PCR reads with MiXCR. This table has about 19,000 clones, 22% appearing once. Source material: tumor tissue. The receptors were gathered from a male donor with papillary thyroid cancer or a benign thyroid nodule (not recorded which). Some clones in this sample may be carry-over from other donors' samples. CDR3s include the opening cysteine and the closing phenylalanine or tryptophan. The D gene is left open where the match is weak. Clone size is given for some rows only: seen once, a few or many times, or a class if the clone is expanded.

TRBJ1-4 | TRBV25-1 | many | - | CASSEYDYLFF | TGTGCCAGCAGTGAATACGACTATCTGTTTTTT
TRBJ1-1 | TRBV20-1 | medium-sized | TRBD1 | CSALQGLKGNTEAFF | TGCAGTGCTTTACAGGGGTTGAAGGGAAACACTGAAGCTTTCTTT
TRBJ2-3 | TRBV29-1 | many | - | CSVEDSVQGTTDTQYF | TGCAGCGTTGAAGATTCGGTCCAGGGCACCACAGATACGCAGTATTTT
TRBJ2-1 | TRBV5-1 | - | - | CGSSFDPSSYTEQFF | TGCGGCAGCAGCTTTGACCCAAGCTCCTACACTGAGCAGTTCTTC
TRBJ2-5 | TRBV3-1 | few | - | CASSQAFGPVKETQYF | TGTGCCAGCAGCCAAGCATTCGGTCCAGTAAAAGAGACCCAGTACTTC
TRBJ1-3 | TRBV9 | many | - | CASSSDSLNTIYF | TGTGCCAGCAGCTCGGACAGCTTAAACACCATATATTTT
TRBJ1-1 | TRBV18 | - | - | CASSPKPGEITEAFF | TGTGCCAGCTCACCTAAGCCAGGAGAGATCACTGAAGCTTTCTTT
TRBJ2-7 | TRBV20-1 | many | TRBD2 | CSARVIGLAGVGEQYF | TGCAGTGCTAGAGTTATCGGACTAGCGGGAGTCGGTGAGCAGTACTTC
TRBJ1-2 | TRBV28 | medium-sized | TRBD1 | CASSPPGQGAPVYGYTF | TGTGCCAGCAGTCCCCCGGGACAGGGGGCCCCAGTCTATGGCTACACCTTC
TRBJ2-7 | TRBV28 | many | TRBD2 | CASQGGYYEQYF | TGTGCCTCCCAGGGAGGGTACTACGAGCAGTACTTC
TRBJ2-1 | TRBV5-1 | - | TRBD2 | CASSDGLGNEQFF | TGCGCCAGCAGCGACGGACTAGGCAATGAGCAGTTCTTC
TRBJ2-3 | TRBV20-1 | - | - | CSARDLLEGVTDTQYF | TGTAGTGCTAGAGATCTACTAGAGGGAGTGACAGATACGCAGTATTTT
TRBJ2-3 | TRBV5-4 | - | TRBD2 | CASSLGGRWTDTQYF | TGTGCCAGCAGCTTAGGCGGGAGATGGACAGATACGCAGTATTTT
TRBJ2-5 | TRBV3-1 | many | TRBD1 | CASSQEDRVGQGEETQYF | TGTGCCAGCAGCCAAGAAGATAGGGTTGGACAGGGGGAAGAGACCCAGTACTTC
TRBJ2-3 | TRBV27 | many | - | CASSFLGADTQYF | TGTGCCAGCAGTTTTCTCGGCGCAGATACGCAGTATTTT
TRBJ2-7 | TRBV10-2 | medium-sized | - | CASSEWGHRGLNYEQYF | TGCGCCAGCAGTGAGTGGGGACACCGGGGTTTAAACTACGAGCAGTACTTC
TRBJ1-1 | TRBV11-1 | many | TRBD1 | CASSLGQGAVTEAFF | TGTGCCAGCAGCTTAGGGCAGGGGGCGGTCACTGAAGCTTTCTTT
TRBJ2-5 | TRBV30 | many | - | CAWSVGNSGNKRTQYF | TGTGCCTGGAGTGTAGGGAATAGCGGTAACAAGAGAACCCAGTACTTC
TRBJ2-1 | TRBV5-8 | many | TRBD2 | CASSLLGFETSGRDEQFF | TGTGCCAGCAGCTTATTGGGATTTGAGACTAGCGGGAGGGATGAGCAGTTCTTC
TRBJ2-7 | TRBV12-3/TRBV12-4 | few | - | CASSLRPSVNYEQYF | TGTGCCAGCAGTTTAAGGCCTAGCGTGAACTACGAGCAGTACTTC
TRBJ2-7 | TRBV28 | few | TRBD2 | CASFHRSGTSGYEQYF | TGTGCCAGCTTTCATAGATCCGGGACTAGTGGCTACGAGCAGTACTTC
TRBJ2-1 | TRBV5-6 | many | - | CASSLIGFNEQFF | TGTGCCAGCAGCTTGATCGGTTTTAATGAGCAGTTCTTC
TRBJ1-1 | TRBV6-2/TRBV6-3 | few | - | CASSYSASQAFF | TGTGCCAGCAGTTACTCAGCTAGTCAAGCTTTCTTT
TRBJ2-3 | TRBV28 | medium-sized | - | CASSLRYQRNTDTQYF | TGTGCCAGCAGTTTACGGTACCAGCGGAACACAGATACGCAGTATTTT
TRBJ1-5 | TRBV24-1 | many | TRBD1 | CATSDFAGGGQLQHF | TGTGCCACCAGTGATTTTGCAGGGGGCGGTCAGCTCCAGCATTTT
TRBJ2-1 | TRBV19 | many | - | CASSKDRLEYNEQFF | TGTGCCAGTAGTAAGGACCGCTTGGAATACAATGAGCAGTTCTTC
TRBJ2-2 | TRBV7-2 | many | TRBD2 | CASSFLAGGPNVGGELFF | TGTGCCAGCAGCTTTTTAGCGGGAGGACCCAATGTTGGCGGGGAGCTGTTTTTT
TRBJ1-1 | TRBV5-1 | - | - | CASKASTGHTEAFF | TGCGCCAGCAAAGCATCCACAGGGCACACTGAAGCTTTCTTT
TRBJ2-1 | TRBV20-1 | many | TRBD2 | CSAIREGLYNEQFF | TGCAGTGCCATACGGGAGGGCCTCTACAATGAGCAGTTCTTC
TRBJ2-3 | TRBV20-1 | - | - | CSVKGLPGVLDTQYF | TGCAGCGTCAAGGGGCTACCGGGAGTTTTGGATACGCAGTATTTT
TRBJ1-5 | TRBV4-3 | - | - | CASSQLYGASNQPQNF | TGCGCCAGCAGCCAACTTTATGGGGCATCTAATCAGCCCCAGAATTTT
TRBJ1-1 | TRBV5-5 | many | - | CASSLAGNMNTEAFF | TGTGCCAGCAGCTTGGCCGGAAACATGAACACTGAAGCTTTCTTT
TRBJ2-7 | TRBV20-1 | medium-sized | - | CSARKFEGSYEQYF | TGCAGTGCTAGAAAATTTGAGGGCTCCTACGAGCAGTACTTC
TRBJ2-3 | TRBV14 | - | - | CASSLAGAGGDTQYF | TGTGCCAGCAGCCTTGCCGGGGCTGGCGGGGATACGCAGTATTTT
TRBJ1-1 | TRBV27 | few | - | CASAKTTDIKRVEAFF | TGTGCCAGCGCGAAAACCACAGACATTAAAAGGGTTGAAGCTTTCTTT
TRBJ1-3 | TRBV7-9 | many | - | CASSRMDGGFSGNTIYF | TGTGCCAGCAGCCGAATGGATGGGGGCTTCTCTGGAAACACCATATATTTT
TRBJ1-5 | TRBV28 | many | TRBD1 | CASSETGERRQPQHF | TGTGCCAGCAGTGAGACAGGGGAGCGACGCCAGCCCCAGCATTTT
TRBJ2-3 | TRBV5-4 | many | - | CASSLPGTTDTQYF | TGTGCCAGCAGCCTGCCAGGGACGACAGATACGCAGTATTTT
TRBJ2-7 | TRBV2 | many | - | CASRQYYEQYF | TGTGCCAGCAGACAGTACTACGAGCAGTACTTC
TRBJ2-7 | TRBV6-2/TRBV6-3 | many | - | CASSTSYEQYF | TGTGCCAGCTCGACCTCCTACGAGCAGTACTTC
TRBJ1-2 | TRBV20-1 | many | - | CSAPGGNYGYTF | TGCAGTGCACCTGGGGGAAACTATGGCTACACCTTC
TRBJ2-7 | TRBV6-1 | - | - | CASSERVGRWSYEQYF | TGTGCCAGCAGTGAACGGGTCGGGCGGTGGTCCTACGAGCAGTACTTC
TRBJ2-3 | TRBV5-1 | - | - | CASSAGRGWGDTQYF | TGCGCCAGCAGCGCAGGCAGGGGCTGGGGAGATACGCAGTATTTT
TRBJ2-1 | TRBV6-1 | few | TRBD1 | CASSESLGQGNNEQFF | TGTGCCAGCAGTGAATCTTTGGGACAGGGAAACAATGAGCAGTTCTTC